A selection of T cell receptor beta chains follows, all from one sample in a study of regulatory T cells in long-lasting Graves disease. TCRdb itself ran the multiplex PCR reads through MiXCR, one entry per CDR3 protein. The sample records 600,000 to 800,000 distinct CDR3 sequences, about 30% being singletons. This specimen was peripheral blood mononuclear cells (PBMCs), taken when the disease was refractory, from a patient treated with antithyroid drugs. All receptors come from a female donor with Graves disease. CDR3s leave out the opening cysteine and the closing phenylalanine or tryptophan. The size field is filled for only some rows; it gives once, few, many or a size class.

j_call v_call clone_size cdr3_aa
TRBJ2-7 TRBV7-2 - ASSLALDNSYEQY
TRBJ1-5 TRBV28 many ASDFPRPRQDSNQPQH
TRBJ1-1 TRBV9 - ASSVATGQGPEAF
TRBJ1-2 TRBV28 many ASTQGGWGNYGYT
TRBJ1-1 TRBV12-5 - ASGLVPRTGRRVGHTEAF
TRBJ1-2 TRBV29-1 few SVEDVWGGYT
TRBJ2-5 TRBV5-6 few ASSRRDRVWETQY
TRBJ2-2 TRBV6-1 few ASSEARGRASGELF
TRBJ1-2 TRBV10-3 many AISDGPFYGYT
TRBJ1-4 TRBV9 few ASSVGAANEKLF
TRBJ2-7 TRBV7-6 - ASSTSARASGSYEQY
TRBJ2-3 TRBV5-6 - ASSLEASGRITDTQY
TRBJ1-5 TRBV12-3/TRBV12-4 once ASSPALNNQPQH
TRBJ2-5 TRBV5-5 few ASSSGTVGQETQY
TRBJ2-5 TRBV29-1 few SGKQGALETQY
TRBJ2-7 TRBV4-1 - ASSHPGLAGVFSSYEQY
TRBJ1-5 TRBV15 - ATSKRREYSNQPQH
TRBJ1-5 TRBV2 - AGGTFNQPQH
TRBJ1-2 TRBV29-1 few SVGVALYGYT
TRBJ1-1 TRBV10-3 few AISESPQGSTEAF
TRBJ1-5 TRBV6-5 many ASSYSKERGTAISNQPQH
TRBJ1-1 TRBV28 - ASSLLGWMGNTEAF
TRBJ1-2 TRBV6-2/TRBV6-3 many ASSYSLGSHYGYT
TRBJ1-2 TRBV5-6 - ASSLAFDGNYGYT
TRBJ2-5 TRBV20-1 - SATGQGDQETQY
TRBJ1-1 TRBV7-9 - ASSLPTGLETEAF
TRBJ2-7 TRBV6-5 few ASSYRGKTSGLTYEQY
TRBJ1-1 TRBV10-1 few ASSPTRMRTEAF
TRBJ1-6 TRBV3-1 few ASSLDVQATSSPLH
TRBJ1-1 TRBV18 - ASSPLGASTEAF
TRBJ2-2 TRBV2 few ASSEILTGPGELF
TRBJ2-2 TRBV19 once ASSKNRGRVNTGELF
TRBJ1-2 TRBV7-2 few ASSFTDNYGHT
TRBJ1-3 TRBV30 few AWSVSRNSGNTIY
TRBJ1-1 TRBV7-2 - ASSLSTGSTF